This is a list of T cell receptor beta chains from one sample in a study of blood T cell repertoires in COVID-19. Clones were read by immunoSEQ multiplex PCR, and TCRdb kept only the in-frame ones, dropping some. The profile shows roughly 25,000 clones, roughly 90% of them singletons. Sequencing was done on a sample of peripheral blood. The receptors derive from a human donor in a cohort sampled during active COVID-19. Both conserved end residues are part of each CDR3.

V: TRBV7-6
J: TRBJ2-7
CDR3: CASSSSGSYEQYF

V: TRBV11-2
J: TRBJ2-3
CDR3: CASSLSRDRSTDTQYF

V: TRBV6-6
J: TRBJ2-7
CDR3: CASSYTSGISYEQYF

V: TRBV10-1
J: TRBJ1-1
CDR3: CASSETGINTEAFF

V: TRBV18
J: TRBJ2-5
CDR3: CASSPPVSNQETQYF

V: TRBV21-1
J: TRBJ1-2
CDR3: CASSKGPRGYTF

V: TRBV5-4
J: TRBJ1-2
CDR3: CASSLTQGQKYGYTF

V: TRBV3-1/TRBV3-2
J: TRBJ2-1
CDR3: CASSLNTGNYNEQFF

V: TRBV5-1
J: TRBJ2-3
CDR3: CASRAQDITDTQYF

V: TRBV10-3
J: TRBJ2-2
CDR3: CAIRQGANTGELFF

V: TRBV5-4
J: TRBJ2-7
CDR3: CASSLGGGSYEQYF

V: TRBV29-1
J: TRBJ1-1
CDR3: CSAASGHKAFF

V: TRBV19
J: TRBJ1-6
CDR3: CASSPGTENSPLHF

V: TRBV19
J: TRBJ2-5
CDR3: CASSTDRGRETQYF

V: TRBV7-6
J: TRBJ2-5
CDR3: CASTQLGQGETQYF

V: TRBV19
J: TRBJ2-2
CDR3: CATPTSGGARELFF

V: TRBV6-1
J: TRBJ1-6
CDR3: CASSEGPGINSPLHF

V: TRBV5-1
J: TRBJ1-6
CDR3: CASKGTGDSPLHF

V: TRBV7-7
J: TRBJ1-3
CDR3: CASSFGDGAGNTIYF

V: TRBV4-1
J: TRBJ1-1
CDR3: CASSRRDGYSHTEAFF

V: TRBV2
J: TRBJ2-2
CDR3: CASSDRVIGELFF

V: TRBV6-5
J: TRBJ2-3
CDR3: CASSYRDRVTDTQYF

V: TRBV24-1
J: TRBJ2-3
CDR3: CATSGQNGAQYF

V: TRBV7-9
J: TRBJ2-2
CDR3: CASSAGLAGGHWTGELFF

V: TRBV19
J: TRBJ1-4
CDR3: CASRNPATNEKLFF

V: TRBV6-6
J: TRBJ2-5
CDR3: CASSYARGRQETQYF

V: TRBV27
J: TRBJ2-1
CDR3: CASSLRLAGTYNEQFF

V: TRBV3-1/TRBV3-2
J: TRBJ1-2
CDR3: CASSYRDYGYTF

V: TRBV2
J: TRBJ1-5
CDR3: CASKKGIDQPQHF

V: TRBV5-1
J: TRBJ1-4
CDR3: CASSFRPGGEQLFF

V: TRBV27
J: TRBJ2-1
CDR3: CASSLGGGSYNEQFF

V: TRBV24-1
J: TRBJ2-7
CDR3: CATSDTRGHPYEQYF

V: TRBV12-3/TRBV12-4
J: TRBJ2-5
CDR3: CASSGTAQETQYF

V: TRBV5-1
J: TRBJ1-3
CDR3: CASSLEPRSGNTIYF

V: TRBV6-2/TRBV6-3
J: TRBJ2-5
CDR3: CASSYPIWGSQETQYF

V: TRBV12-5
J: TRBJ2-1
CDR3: CASGFPNPGQGRPFF

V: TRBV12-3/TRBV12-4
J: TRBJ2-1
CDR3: CASSLLGLEQFF

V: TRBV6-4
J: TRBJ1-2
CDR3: CASSDTGLYGYTF

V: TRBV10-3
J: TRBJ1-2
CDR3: CAIRDTGFDGYTF

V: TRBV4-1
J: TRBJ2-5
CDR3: CASSQEGWGRSGGYQETQYF

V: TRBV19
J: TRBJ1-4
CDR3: CASSTTGVGRKLFF

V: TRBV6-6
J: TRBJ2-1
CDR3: CASVAGGRSNEQFF

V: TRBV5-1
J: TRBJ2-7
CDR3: CASSLGQVPYEQYF

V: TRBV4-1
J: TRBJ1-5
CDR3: CASSQAPREMQPQHF

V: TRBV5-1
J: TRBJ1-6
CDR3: CASSLAPGPNDSPLHF